The 12 T cell receptor beta chains in this list originate from one sample, sequenced in a study of T cell responses to AZD1222 COVID-19 vaccine. Here immunoSEQ multiplex PCR was the method, and the copy in TCRdb shows in-frame clones only, minus some. In the table there are around 200,000 clones, more than 75% of which are singletons. The starting material was peripheral blood, obtained on day 0 of AZD1222 vaccination. All receptors derive from an adult in good health.

This clone was seen a single time. The V call is TRBV3-1 (or the pseudogene TRBV3-2), the J call TRBJ2-1; 7 bases align to TRBD2. V lost 1 base to trimming and J lost 4 bases; unmatched junction nucleotides: 10. Per germline, CDR1 LGHDT and CDR2 YNNKEL (reference sequence). The CDR3 covers 17 residues. CDR3 residues: CASSQVLSGWGYNEQFF. CDR3 sequence (DNA): TGTGCCAGCAGCCAAGTTCTTAGCGGGTGGGGGTACAATGAGCAGTTCTTC.

The chain carries TRBV2 and TRBJ1-4, with D possibly matching TRBD1 (5 bases). In germline, CDR1 is SNHLY, CDR2 FYNNEI. This CDR3 comprises 15 residues. Trimming pared 3 bases from V and 7 bases from J, leaving 15 bases between. The CDR3 DNA reads TGTGCCAGCAGTGAGAATTCAGGGAGCATTGAAAAACTGTTTTTT. Translated: CASSENSGSIEKLFF.

CDR3 sequence: CAISGEPGQTHPSSAFF. The CDR3 DNA follows: TGTGCCATCAGTGGTGAGCCGGGACAGACGCACCCCTCATCTGCTTTCTTT. The chain employs TRBV10-3 and TRBJ1-1, with 7 bases lining up with TRBD1. CDR3 length: 17 amino acids. Losses at the gene ends were 4 bases for V and 11 bases for J; bases not matched to a gene: 22. Germline V gives CDR1 ENHRY, CDR2 SYGVKD.

The chain couples TRBV30 to TRBJ2-6; 13 positions match TRBD2. The CDR3 is 15 amino acids. The V gene end was trimmed by 7 bases and the J gene end by 9 bases; junction bases not matched to a gene: 9. Germline CDR1 reads GTSNPN; CDR2 reads SVGIG (reference sequence). The CDR3 nucleotides read TGTGCCTCACTAGCGGGGGGGTATGGAGGCAACGTCCTGACTTTC. Its protein product is CASLAGGYGGNVLTF.

The chain employs TRBV6-5 and TRBJ1-5; D unclear. The V end was cut by 5 bases, the J end by 4 bases, with 3 bases between. Germline V gene data show CDR1 as MNHEY and CDR2 as SVGAGI. The CDR3 has 11 residues. The CDR3 here is CASSNNQPQHF. CDR3 nucleotide sequence: TGTGCCAGCAGTAATAATCAGCCCCAGCATTTT.

This chain links TRBV9 with TRBJ2-7; 7 nucleotides line up with TRBD1. Germline CDR1 reads SGDLS; CDR2 reads YYNGEE. CDR3 length: 16 amino acids. With 0 bases clipped from V and 3 bases from J, the junction kept 9 bases outside the gene matches. The CDR3 is CASSVGARGSHYEQYF. CDR3 nucleotide sequence: TGTGCCAGCAGCGTAGGAGCCAGGGGGTCCCACTACGAGCAGTACTTC.

This clone has only one observation. This chain uses TRBV6-6 with TRBJ2-5, with 12 positions matching TRBD2. Looked up from germline, CDR1 is MNHNY and CDR2 is SVGAGI (reference sequence). V trimming: 5 bases; J trimming: 7 bases; junction bases outside the gene matches: 14. This CDR3 has 17 amino acids. Here the CDR3 reads CASSHGTSGPPRVTQYF. The CDR3 DNA sequence: TGTGCCAGCAGTCACGGGACTAGCGGGCCCCCCCGGGTGACCCAGTACTTC.

On this clone itself: The junction does not match germline at one end; this may be a read error. The gene calls are TRBV29-1 and TRBJ1-2, with D possibly being TRBD1 (5 bases). Germline V gene data show CDR1 as SQVTM and CDR2 as ANQGSEA. The CDR3 spans 12 residues. The CDR3 DNA sequence: TGCAGCGTTGACAGGGCCCAAACTGGCAACACCTTC. It codes for CSVDRAQTGNTF.

In nucleotides, the CDR3 is TGTGCCAGTAGTAAGGGACGCCGCTCCTACAATGAGCAGTTCTTC. Its protein is CASSKGRRSYNEQFF. The V gene is TRBV19, the J gene TRBJ2-1; perhaps D is TRBD1 or TRBD2 (5 bases each). The CDR3 consists of 15 residues. V gave up 4 bases and J gave up 0 bases, with 10 bases separating them. CDR1 and CDR2 from the germline V gene are LNHDA and SQIVND (reference sequence).

The J gene is TRBJ2-3, the V gene TRBV27; the D gene is possibly TRBD1 (5 bases). Germline CDR1 and CDR2: MNHEY and SMNVEV (reference sequence). There are 15 residues in the CDR3. Trimming pared 2 bases from V and 6 bases from J, leaving 15 bases between. CDR3 sequence reads: CASSLRAVGRDTQYF. The DNA for the CDR3 is TGTGCCAGCAGTTTACGAGCAGTGGGGCGGGATACGCAGTATTTT.

The chain employs TRBV4-1 and TRBJ1-1; 7 nucleotides match TRBD1. CDR1 is MGHRA and CDR2 is YSYEKL in the germline V gene. With V trimmed by 3 bases and J by 2 bases, 6 bases remained unmatched. There are 15 residues in the CDR3. DNA for the CDR3: TGCGCCAGCAGCCAGACAGGGTCGGCAAACACTGAAGCTTTCTTT. This codes for CASSQTGSANTEAFF.

A word on this clone: A junction boundary mismatches the germline segment, possibly from a read error. The gene calls are TRBV3-1 (or the pseudogene TRBV3-2) and TRBJ2-1; 9 positions agree with TRBD2. This CDR3 is built from 16 residues. Germline assignment: CDR1 LGHDT and CDR2 YNNKEL (reference sequence). The CDR3, as DNA: TGTGCCAGCAGTACAGAGCGGGGGGCCTCCTCCAATGAGCAGTTCTTC. Protein: CASSTERGASSNEQFF.